These 8 T cell receptor beta chains originate from one sample sequenced in a study of T cell responses to AZD1222 COVID-19 vaccine (dated by TCRdb to the early 2020s). Libraries were constructed by the immunoSEQ multiplex PCR assay. Here the immuneACCESS table is served through TCRdb, limited to in-frame sequences with V and J called. Missing clones are a known gap in these copies; in checked studies unresolved V genes cover under half, and the rest lacks a known reason. This sample holds 160,000 or so clones; 92% were observed only once. The ten largest clones capture 0.9% to 1.2% of the sample. The sample's time point label, decoded: about 28 days (+/-7) after the second vaccine dose. The sequencing used peripheral blood, collected 28 days after the second AZD1222 dose. Receptors originate from an adult who received the AZD1222 COVID-19 vaccine.

The gene calls are TRBV4-1 and TRBJ1-5; 7 bases match TRBD1. The CDR3 is made up of 18 amino acids. V gave up 0 bases and J gave up 11 bases; unmatched junction bases: 19. Germline V gene sequence: CDR1 MGHRA, CDR2 YSYEKL. The CDR3 is CASSQDPETGTVLLAQHF. Here the CDR3 DNA reads TGCGCCAGCAGCCAAGACCCAGAAACCGGGACAGTCCTATTGGCCCAGCATTTT.

The rearrangement uses TRBV20-1 and TRBJ1-2; D remains ambiguous. Germline CDR1 and CDR2: DFQATT and SNEGSKA (reference sequence). With 1 base removed from V and 8 bases from J, the gap between germline ends came to 8 bases. The CDR3 covers 11 residues. CDR3 DNA sequence: TGCAGTGCTAGAGCTCTTAGGGGCTACACCTTC. As protein: CSARALRGYTF.

CDR3 region: CASSLRTGVEQYF. DNA for the CDR3: TGCGCCAGCAGCTTGAGGACAGGGGTAGAGCAGTACTTC. The chain couples TRBV5-1 to TRBJ2-7; 9 nucleotides line up with TRBD1. The germline gives CDR1 SGHRS, CDR2 YFSETQ. V lost 1 base to trimming and J lost 7 bases; unmatched junction nucleotides: 3. The length of the CDR3 is 13 residues.

The rearrangement joins TRBV11-2 to TRBJ1-1; no clear D. CDR1 SGHAT and CDR2 FQNNGV come from the germline V gene. The CDR3 runs 14 residues. V was clipped by 1 base and J by 1 base, with 7 bases between them. Here the CDR3 reads CASSLGLANTEAFF. DNA for the CDR3: TGTGCCAGCAGCTTAGGGTTAGCGAACACTGAAGCTTTCTTT.

V and J are TRBV30 and TRBJ1-1; D not certain. Per the germline V gene, CDR1 is GTSNPN and CDR2 is SVGIG (reference sequence). Trimming took 5 bases from V and 4 from J, leaving 11 bases between them. The CDR3 has 12 residues. Written as DNA, the CDR3 is TGTGCCTGGTCACGAGTGGGCACTGAAGCTTTCTTT. Translating gives CAWSRVGTEAFF. The variable domain in full, with the rest retrieved from reference TRBV30 and TRBJ1-1, is SQTIHQWPATLVQPVGSPLSLECTVEGTSNPNLYWYRQAAGRGLQLLFYSVGIGQISSEVPQNLSASRPQDRQFILSSKKLLLSDSGFYLCAWSRVGTEAFFGQGTRLTVV.

The rearrangement joins TRBV5-1 to TRBJ1-6, with D perhaps matching TRBD1 (5 bases). Germline values: CDR1 SGHRS, CDR2 YFSETQ. This CDR3 region has 14 residues. Trimming took 0 bases from V and 10 from J, leaving 11 bases between them. The CDR3 loop reads CASSLAGMGSPLHF. The CDR3 nucleotides are TGCGCCAGCAGCTTGGCAGGGATGGGGTCACCCCTCCACTTT.

V gene TRBV28 combines with J gene TRBJ1-1; D unresolved. This CDR3 is 14 amino acids long. V shed 8 bases and J shed 0 bases, with 13 bases lying between them. Germline V gives CDR1 MDHEN, CDR2 SYDVKM. The CDR3, as DNA: TGTGCCAGCCGCCTGCCGCAACTGAACACTGAAGCTTTCTTT. Encoded protein: CASRLPQLNTEAFF.

The rearrangement links TRBV12-5 to TRBJ1-6; D perhaps matches TRBD1 (5 bases). V gave up 6 bases and J gave up 13 bases, with 16 bases separating them. Germline loops: CDR1 LGHNT, CDR2 FRNRAP. This CDR3 region has 13 residues. The CDR3 coding sequence is TGTGCTAGTGGCCCGGGACGACCTTTTCCCCTCCACTTT. Translation: CASGPGRPFPLHF.